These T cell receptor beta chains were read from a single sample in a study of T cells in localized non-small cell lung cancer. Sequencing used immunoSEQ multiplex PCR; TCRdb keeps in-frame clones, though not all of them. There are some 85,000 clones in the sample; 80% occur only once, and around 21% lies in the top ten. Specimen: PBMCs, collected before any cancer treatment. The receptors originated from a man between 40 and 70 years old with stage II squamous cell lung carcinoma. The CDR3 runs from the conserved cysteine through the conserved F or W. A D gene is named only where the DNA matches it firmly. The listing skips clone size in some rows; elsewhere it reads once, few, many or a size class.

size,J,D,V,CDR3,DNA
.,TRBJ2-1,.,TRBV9,CASSVAGVYNEQFF,TGTGCCAGCAGCGTAGCGGGGGTCTACAATGAGCAGTTCTTC
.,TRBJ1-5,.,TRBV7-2,CASTPGPGFNQPQHF,TGTGCCAGCACACCTGGGCCGGGATTCAATCAGCCCCAGCATTTT
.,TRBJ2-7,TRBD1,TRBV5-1,CASSLATGTGSYEQYF,TGCGCCAGCAGCTTGGCCACCGGGACAGGGTCCTACGAGCAGTACTTC
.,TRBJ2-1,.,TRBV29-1,CSVYWGNEQFF,TGCAGCGTCTACTGGGGGAACGAGCAGTTCTTC
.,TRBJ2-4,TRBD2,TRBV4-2,CASSPGGSQGGIAKNIQYF,TGTGCCAGCAGCCCTGGGGGGTCGCAGGGAGGGATAGCCAAAAACATTCAGTACTTC
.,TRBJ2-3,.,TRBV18,CASSPRGTDTQYF,TGTGCCAGCTCACCCAGGGGAACAGATACGCAGTATTTT
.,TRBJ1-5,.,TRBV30,CAWSAARGPYSNQPQHF,TGTGCCTGGAGCGCCGCCAGGGGCCCCTATAGCAATCAGCCCCAGCATTTT
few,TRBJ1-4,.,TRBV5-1,CASSTSATNEKLFF,TGCGCCAGCAGTACCAGTGCAACTAATGAAAAACTGTTTTTT
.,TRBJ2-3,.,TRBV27,CASSFNSPSTDTQYF,TGTGCCAGCAGTTTCAACAGCCCTAGCACAGATACGCAGTATTTT
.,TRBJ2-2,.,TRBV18,CASSLETGELFF,TGTGCCAGCTCACTCGAAACCGGGGAGCTGTTTTTT
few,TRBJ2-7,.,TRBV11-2,CASSPYEGVYEQYF,TGTGCCAGCAGCCCCTATGAGGGGGTCTACGAGCAGTACTTC
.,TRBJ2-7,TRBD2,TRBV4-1,CASRGLAGVRAYEQYF,TGCGCCAGCAGGGGACTAGCGGGAGTGAGGGCCTACGAGCAGTACTTC
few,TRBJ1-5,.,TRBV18,CASSLRGDNQPQHF,TGTGCCAGCTCACTGAGGGGAGACAATCAGCCCCAGCATTTT
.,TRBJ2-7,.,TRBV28,CASSSRPTYEQYF,TGTGCCAGCAGTTCGAGACCCACCTACGAGCAGTACTTC
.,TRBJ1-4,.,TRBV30,CAWSAVKEKLFF,TGTGCCTGGAGCGCGGTGAAAGAAAAACTGTTTTTT
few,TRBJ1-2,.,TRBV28,CASSSFTDGVGYTF,TGTGCCAGCAGTTCCTTCACCGATGGGGTTGGCTACACCTTC
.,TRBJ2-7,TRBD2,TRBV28,CASSPRTSGSREQYF,TGTGCCAGCAGTCCCAGGACTAGCGGGAGTCGCGAGCAGTACTTC
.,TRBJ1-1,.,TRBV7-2,CASSLNRNTEAFF,TGTGCCAGCAGCTTAAACAGGAACACTGAAGCTTTCTTT
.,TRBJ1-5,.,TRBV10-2,CASSGAGGQPQHF,TGCGCCAGCAGCGGGGCGGGGGGGCAGCCCCAGCATTTT
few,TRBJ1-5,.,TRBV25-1,CASSDPGSNQPQHF,TGTGCCAGCAGTGACCCCGGTTCCAATCAGCCCCAGCATTTT
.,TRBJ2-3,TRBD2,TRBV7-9,CASSLAGSTDTQYF,TGTGCCAGCTCCCTAGCGGGTAGCACAGATACGCAGTATTTT
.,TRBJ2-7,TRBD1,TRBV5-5,CASRSGTGRSYEQYF,TGTGCCAGCAGATCCGGGACAGGGCGATCCTACGAGCAGTACTTC
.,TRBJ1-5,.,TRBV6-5,CASSYDSNSNQPQHF,TGTGCCAGCAGTTACGACAGCAATAGCAATCAGCCCCAGCATTTT
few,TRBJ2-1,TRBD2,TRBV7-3,CASSLTAVAGTYNEQFF,TGTGCCAGCAGCTTAACGGCGGTAGCGGGAACGTACAATGAGCAGTTCTTC
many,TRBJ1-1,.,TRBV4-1,CASSQDSGANTEAFF,TGCGCCAGCAGCCAAGATTCGGGGGCGAACACTGAAGCTTTCTTT
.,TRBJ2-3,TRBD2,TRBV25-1,CASSAGLAASTDTQYF,TGTGCCAGCAGTGCCGGACTAGCGGCTAGCACAGATACGCAGTATTTT
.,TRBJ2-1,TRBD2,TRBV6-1,CASSELAGSYNEQFF,TGTGCCAGCAGTGAACTAGCGGGATCCTACAATGAGCAGTTCTTC
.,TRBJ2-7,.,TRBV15,CATSRGGVTYEQYF,TGTGCCACCAGCAGAGGAGGGGTGACCTACGAGCAGTACTTC
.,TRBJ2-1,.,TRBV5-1,CASNKMASDYNEQFF,TGCGCCAGCAACAAAATGGCTAGCGACTACAATGAGCAGTTCTTC
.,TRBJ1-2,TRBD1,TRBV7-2,CASSPTARGKNGYTF,TGTGCCAGCAGCCCCACCGCCAGGGGGAAAAATGGCTACACCTTC
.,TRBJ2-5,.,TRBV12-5,CASGFDVGLQETQYF,TGTGCTAGTGGTTTTGATGTGGGCCTACAAGAGACCCAGTACTTC
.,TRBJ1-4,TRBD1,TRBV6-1,CASSELTGMGEKLFF,TGTGCCAGCAGTGAATTGACAGGGATGGGTGAAAAACTGTTTTTT
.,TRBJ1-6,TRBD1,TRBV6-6,CASSYGTGPNSPLHF,TGTGCCAGCAGTTACGGGACAGGGCCGAATTCACCCCTCCACTTT
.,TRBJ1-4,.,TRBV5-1,CATSTGSTNEKLFF,TGCGCCACCTCCACGGGGTCAACTAATGAAAAACTGTTTTTT
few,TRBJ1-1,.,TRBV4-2,CASSGSLGENTEAFF,TGTGCCAGCAGCGGAAGCCTCGGCGAGAACACTGAAGCTTTCTTT
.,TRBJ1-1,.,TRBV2,CASSEGRSEAFF,TGTGCCAGCAGTGAGGGTCGCTCTGAAGCTTTCTTT
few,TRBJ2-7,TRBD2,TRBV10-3,CAINPGGTYEQYF,TGTGCCATCAACCCGGGGGGGACCTACGAGCAGTACTTC
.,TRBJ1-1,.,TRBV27,CASSPYPGTEAFF,TGTGCCAGCAGTCCGTACCCCGGCACTGAAGCTTTCTTT
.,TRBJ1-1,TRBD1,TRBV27,CASSSGQGPDTEAFF,TGTGCCAGCAGTTCTGGACAGGGCCCAGACACTGAAGCTTTCTTT
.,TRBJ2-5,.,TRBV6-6,CASRNGLAQYF,TGTGCCAGCAGGAACGGGCTGGCCCAGTACTTC
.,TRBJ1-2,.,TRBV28,CASSLGQDGYTF,TGTGCCAGCAGTCTGGGACAAGATGGCTACACCTTC
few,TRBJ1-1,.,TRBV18,CASSPGESSSNGAFF,TGTGCCAGCTCACCAGGGGAGTCTAGTTCGAATGGAGCTTTCTTT
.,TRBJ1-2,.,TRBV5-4,CASSLGLGDYGYTF,TGTGCCAGCAGCTTAGGCCTAGGAGACTATGGCTACACCTTC
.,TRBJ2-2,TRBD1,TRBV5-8,CASSFDRVVTGELFF,TGTGCCAGCAGCTTCGACAGGGTGGTCACCGGGGAGCTGTTTTTT
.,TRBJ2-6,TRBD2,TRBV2,CATRTSGNSGANVLTF,TGTGCCACCCGGACTAGCGGGAACTCTGGGGCCAACGTCCTGACTTTC
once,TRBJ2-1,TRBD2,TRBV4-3,CASSQRTSGAYNEQFF,TGCGCCAGCAGCCAGCGGACTAGCGGGGCCTACAATGAGCAGTTCTTC
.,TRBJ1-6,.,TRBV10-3,CAISEKGAGNSPLHF,TGTGCCATCAGTGAAAAAGGTGCTGGGAATTCACCCCTCCACTTT
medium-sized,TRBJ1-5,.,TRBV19,CASSMGGANQPQHF,TGTGCCAGTAGTATGGGGGGGGCCAATCAGCCCCAGCATTTT
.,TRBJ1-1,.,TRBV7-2,CASSLGTANTEAFF,TGTGCCAGCAGCTTAGGGACAGCCAACACTGAAGCTTTCTTT
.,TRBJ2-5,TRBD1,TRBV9,CASSLQGTEFQETQYF,TGTGCCAGCAGCCTACAAGGGACAGAGTTCCAAGAGACCCAGTACTTC
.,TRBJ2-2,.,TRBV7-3,CASSLINGELFF,TGTGCCAGCAGCTTAATTAACGGGGAGCTGTTTTTT
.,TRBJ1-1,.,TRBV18,CASSPFTEGTEAFF,TGTGCCAGCTCACCGTTCACTGAAGGGACTGAAGCTTTCTTT
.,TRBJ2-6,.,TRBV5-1,CASSWDSTTGANVLTF,TGCGCCAGCAGCTGGGACTCCACTACTGGGGCCAACGTCCTGACTTTC